One TCR beta chain is described in this entry. The antigen is undetermined. Trimming took 3 bases from V and 3 from J; bases not matched to a gene: 10. The CDR3 consists of 16 residues. Germline CDR1 is SGDLS and CDR2 is YYNGEE. The sample comes from a study of cytomegalovirus exposure and HLA in healthy donors. A multiplex PCR was run with 60 Vbeta primers and 13 Jbeta primers. Clones were read by immunoSEQ multiplex PCR, and TCRdb kept only the in-frame ones, dropping some. The table records around 120,000 clones, around 78% of them present only once. Study-level points and caveats: It was confirmed in vitro that three of the CMV-associated chains were specific for CMV antigens. Segments of the TCR beta V type were, in most cases, productive about 87% or about 30% of the time in an earlier analysis. Differences between HLA loci emerged in a later analysis of TCR association rates, with DRB1 most and HLA-C fewest. According to the study, 150 to 200 TCR beta chains were cytomegalovirus-associated.

The rearrangement uses TRBV9 and TRBJ2-3; 7 positions agree with TRBD1. The sequence was obtained from a woman aged 45-59 years in good health and CMV-seronegative. The sample consisted of PBMCs. In DNA, the CDR3 is TGTGCCAGCAGCGCCGCTGACAGGGTAGGAACAGATACGCAGTATTTT. The encoded protein is CASSAADRVGTDTQYF.